This T cell receptor (beta chain) derives from a study of blood T cell repertoires in COVID-19. Overall study context: From T cells, B-cell-depleted T cells, or PBMCs came the material, which was cDNA or gDNA.

As processed by the authors: Cell counts per sample came from amplifying reference gene primers. The data were produced by immunoSEQ multiplex PCR, yet TCRdb's version contains in-frame clones alone and is incomplete. The V and J calls and clone size are taken from that table; D and trimming were inferred from the DNA. The table has about 240,000 clones, around 85% seen once. Per the germline V gene, CDR1 is LGHDT and CDR2 is YNNKEL (reference sequence). This CDR3 has 18 amino acids. V shed 7 bases and J 4 bases; nucleotides not matched to a gene: 21. The J gene is TRBJ1-2, the V gene TRBV3-1 (or the pseudogene TRBV3-2); 7 bases are shared with TRBD1. The TCR originated in a young woman who had recovered from COVID-19. Sequences were obtained from peripheral blood. CDR3 DNA: TGTGCCAGCAAACAGGGGCGGCACGGACTGAACATGGGCTATGGCTACACCTTC. This codes for CASKQGRHGLNMGYGYTF.